This T cell receptor beta chain emerged from a study of blood T cell repertoires in COVID-19. Study in general: The samples span acute and convalescent COVID-19 from the United States, Italy and Spain. T cells, B-cell-depleted T cells, or PBMCs supplied cDNA or gDNA.

Original processing methods: Reference gene primers were amplified, and this amplification served to estimate nucleated cell counts. TCRdb's copy holds only in-frame clones and misses some; the assay was immunoSEQ multiplex PCR. That table furnishes V, J and clone size, whereas the DNA furnished D and trimming. This table has 100,000 to 150,000 clones, roughly 80% appearing once. The source of this sequence is a man aged 65-85 years with acute or convalescent COVID-19. Sequencing used peripheral blood.

DNA of the CDR3: TGTGCCGCTCAGACAGTGAGCTCCTACAATGAGCAGTTCTTC. Its protein product is CAAQTVSSYNEQFF. The chain uses TRBV10-3 and TRBJ2-1; D might be TRBD1 (5 bases). This CDR3 spans 14 amino acids. Trimming pared 11 bases from V and 0 bases from J, leaving 14 bases between. The germline gives CDR1 ENHRY, CDR2 SYGVKD.